Below, 22 T cell receptor beta chains from the same sample are listed, as sequenced in a study of cytomegalovirus exposure and HLA in healthy donors. The PCR made use of 60 Vbeta and 13 Jbeta primers. Only in-frame clones appear in the TCRdb table, and some are missing; sequencing was by immunoSEQ multiplex PCR. The sample lists under 200,000 clones; approximately 77% were seen once. Material: PBMCs. The receptors were gathered from a female donor in good health and CMV-seronegative.

CDR3 protein: CASAVAGGRETQYF. The CDR3 DNA is TGTGCCAGCGCGGTTGCGGGAGGGCGGGAGACCCAGTACTTC. This chain uses TRBV9 with TRBJ2-5; TRBD2 aligns across 9 bases. Germline CDR1 and CDR2: SGDLS and YYNGEE. The CDR3 loop spans 14 amino acids. V lost 7 bases to trimming and J lost 5 bases; unmatched junction nucleotides: 9.

The chain uses TRBV23-1 and TRBJ1-2, with D maybe TRBD1 (6 bases). TRBV23-1 counts as an open reading frame of uncertain function. The V gene lost 2 bases and the J gene lost 0 bases, with 10 bases spanning the gap. The CDR3 length is 15 residues. DNA of the CDR3: TGCGCCAGCAGTCAAGCTCGGGACACTAACTATGGCTACACCTTC. It is translated as CASSQARDTNYGYTF.

In its sample, this clone was seen a few times. CDR3 sequence (DNA): TGTGCCAGCCTCAAGGAGTGGGACAGTTACTACGAGCAGTACTTC. Amino acids: CASLKEWDSYYEQYF. The rearrangement uses TRBV28 and TRBJ2-7; 7 bases agree with TRBD1. With V trimmed by 8 bases and J by 3 bases, 13 bases remained unmatched. Germline CDR1 is MDHEN and CDR2 is SYDVKM. This CDR3 has 15 residues. The whole variable domain, filled in from reference TRBV28 and TRBJ2-7, reads DVKVTQSSRYLVKRTGEKVFLECVQDMDHENMFWYRQDPGLGLRLIYFSYDVKMKEKGDIPEGYSVSREKKERFSLILESASTNQTSMYLCASLKEWDSYYEQYFGPGTRLTVT.

The rearrangement links TRBV7-2 to TRBJ2-7, with D possibly matching TRBD1 (6 bases). V was cut by 1 base and J by 2 bases, with 9 bases left in between. CDR1 SGHTA and CDR2 FQGNSA come from the germline V gene. The CDR3 length is 14 residues. CDR3 amino acids: CASSLGGGPYEQYF. The CDR3, as DNA: TGTGCCAGCAGCTTAGGAGGGGGTCCCTACGAGCAGTACTTC.

J is TRBJ2-7 and V is TRBV5-1, with D uncertain. Trimming removed 4 bases from V and 0 bases from J, with 11 bases in between. Germline loops: CDR1 SGHRS, CDR2 YFSETQ. This CDR3 has 14 residues. CDR3 bases: TGCGCCAGCAGCCCGGCGAGGAGCTCCTACGAGCAGTACTTC. It encodes CASSPARSSYEQYF.

The chain joins TRBV25-1 to TRBJ1-4; maybe TRBD1 (6 bases). Germline V gene lookup returns CDR1 MGHDK and CDR2 SYGVNS. Trimming removed 1 base from V and 7 bases from J, with 13 bases in between. This CDR3 is 15 amino acids long. CDR3 residues: CASSEWQGRGEKLFF. CDR3 DNA sequence: TGTGCCAGCAGTGAATGGCAGGGGCGTGGTGAAAAACTGTTTTTT.

The V call is TRBV5-1, the J call TRBJ1-1, with D uncertain. The germline CDR1 and CDR2 sequences are SGHRS and YFSETQ. The CDR3 totals 17 residues. V was cut by 0 bases and J by 1 base, with 16 bases left in between. CDR3 amino acids: CASSLAAPGRGNTEAFF. In nucleotides, the CDR3 is TGCGCCAGCAGCTTGGCCGCCCCCGGCCGGGGGAACACTGAAGCTTTCTTT.

This sequence joins TRBV4-2 and TRBJ1-2; maybe TRBD1 (5 bases). The CDR3 has 18 amino acids. The V end lost 5 bases, the J end lost 3 bases, and 25 bases lay between the germline ends. Germline CDR1 reads LGHNA; CDR2 reads YNFKEQ. CDR3 amino acids: CASSSGLSRDERDYGYTF. Here the CDR3 DNA reads TGTGCCAGCAGCTCAGGCCTATCGCGGGACGAAAGAGACTATGGCTACACCTTC.

The genes are TRBV14 and TRBJ2-1, with TRBD2 identical over 8 bases. This CDR3 is 16 amino acids long. Unmatched junction bases numbered 16, after V lost 7 bases and J lost 8 bases. Germline assignment: CDR1 SGHDN and CDR2 FVKESK. Written as DNA, the CDR3 is TGTGCCAGCACCCCAGGACTAAGCGGGGGCACCCATGAGCAGTTCTTC. Its protein product is CASTPGLSGGTHEQFF.

This clone has just one count. This sequence joins TRBV7-9 and TRBJ2-7; 9 positions match TRBD2. The J segment lost 4 bases and the V segment lost 3 bases, leaving 7 bases of the junction unmatched. The CDR3 has 15 amino acids. The germline gives CDR1 SEHNR, CDR2 FQNEAQ (reference sequence). In DNA form, the CDR3 reads TGTGCCAGCAGCTTTGTTAGCGGGAGAATTTACGAGCAGTACTTC. It encodes CASSFVSGRIYEQYF.

With regard to this clone: The same CDR3 can be traced to other DNA sequences in this sample. The chain is built from TRBV2 and TRBJ1-1; 8 bases are a match to TRBD1. Trimming took 4 bases from V and 0 from J; bases not matched to a gene: 1. Germline V lookup: CDR1 SNHLY, CDR2 FYNNEI. This CDR3 comprises 14 residues. As DNA, the CDR3 is TGTGCCAGCAGTGGACAGGGGATGAACACTGAAGCTTTCTTT. As protein: CASSGQGMNTEAFF.

CDR3 DNA sequence: TGCGCCAGCAGTGAGGTCGCGGGCAGATACACAGATACGCAGTATTTT. Protein product: CASSEVAGRYTDTQYF. The chain joins TRBV10-1 to TRBJ2-3, with D tentatively TRBD2 (5 bases). This CDR3 is 16 amino acids long. In germline, CDR1 is WNHNN, CDR2 SYGVQD (reference sequence). V gave up 2 bases and J gave up 2 bases, with 14 bases separating them.

V gene TRBV19 combines with J gene TRBJ1-1; D remains ambiguous. Trimming shortened V by 7 bases and J by 3 bases, and 18 bases separated the two germline ends. The CDR3 contains 15 residues. CDR1 and CDR2 from the germline V gene are LNHDA and SQIVND (reference sequence). Written as DNA, the CDR3 is TGTGCCAGTACCTCAGGATCCCTCCGTTACACTGAAGCTTTCTTT. It specifies CASTSGSLRYTEAFF. The full variable domain, in which reference TRBV19 and TRBJ1-1 provide the parts outside the CDR3, is DGGITQSPKYLFRKEGQNVTLSCEQNLNHDAMYWYRQDPGQGLRLIYYSQIVNDFQKGDIAEGYSVSREKKESFPLTVTSAQKNPTAFYLCASTSGSLRYTEAFFGQGTRLTVV.

The chain couples TRBV9 to TRBJ2-3; 9 bases are a match to TRBD2. CDR3 size: 16 residues. J gave up 2 bases and V 3 bases, and 7 bases lay outside the gene matches. Germline V gene lookup returns CDR1 SGDLS and CDR2 YYNGEE. This chain's CDR3 is CASSAIAGENTDTQYF. CDR3 bases: TGTGCCAGCAGCGCCATAGCGGGAGAGAACACAGATACGCAGTATTTT.

Only a few counts were recorded for this clone. V is TRBV5-8 and J is TRBJ1-1, with D perhaps TRBD1 (5 bases). Germline V CDR1 and CDR2: SGHTS, YDEGEE. The V end was cut by 4 bases, the J end by 5 bases, with 12 bases between. The CDR3 is 13 residues long. The CDR3 nucleotides read TGTGCCAGCAGCCAGGGAGGGGAAACTGAAGCTTTCTTT. It is translated as CASSQGGETEAFF.

This clone was recorded once. This chain links TRBV6-4 with TRBJ2-2, with TRBD2 matching over 7 bases. The CDR3 consists of 16 residues. Germline values: CDR1 MRHNA, CDR2 SNTAGT. The J segment lost 2 bases and the V segment lost 0 bases, leaving 3 bases of the junction unmatched. In DNA, the CDR3 is TGTGCCAGCAGTGACTCCAGCGGGATTAACACCGGGGAGCTGTTTTTT. Encoded protein: CASSDSSGINTGELFF.

This clone has just a few counts. The chain combines TRBV4-3 with TRBJ2-3; a weak D match, TRBD2 (5 bases). This CDR3 spans 15 amino acids. Germline V gene sequence: CDR1 LGHNA, CDR2 YSLEER. Trimming removed 0 bases at V and 4 bases at J, with 11 bases between. CDR3 amino acids: CASSQDAGVPDTQYF. The CDR3 DNA is TGCGCCAGCAGCCAAGATGCCGGGGTACCAGATACGCAGTATTTT.

This clone was found a few times. CDR3 DNA sequence: TGTGCCAGTAGTATAGACGGCGGAGGGGCCCTCCAAGAGACCCAGTACTTC. Residues: CASSIDGGGALQETQYF. The V call is TRBV19, the J call TRBJ2-5; the D gene is possibly TRBD2 (6 bases). The germline gives CDR1 LNHDA, CDR2 SQIVND (reference sequence). The CDR3 spans 17 residues. V was trimmed by 0 bases and J by 1 base, leaving 15 bases between them. The complete variable domain, with remaining parts taken from reference TRBV19 and TRBJ2-5, reads DGGITQSPKYLFRKEGQNVTLSCEQNLNHDAMYWYRQDPGQGLRLIYYSQIVNDFQKGDIAEGYSVSREKKESFPLTVTSAQKNPTAFYLCASSIDGGGALQETQYFGPGTRLLVL.

This sequence joins TRBV5-1 and TRBJ2-2; 7 bases are shared with TRBD2. Losses at the gene ends were 4 bases for V and 7 bases for J; bases not matched to a gene: 16. CDR3 length equals 17 residues. CDR1 SGHRS and CDR2 YFSETQ come from the germline V gene. CDR3 bases: TGCGCCAGCAGCGCCTGGAGAACTAGCGAACAGAGCGGGGAGCTGTTTTTT. It yields the protein CASSAWRTSEQSGELFF.

The rearrangement joins TRBV13 to TRBJ1-1; 9 bases are a match to TRBD1. There are 18 residues in the CDR3. Germline V gene sequence: CDR1 PRHDT, CDR2 FYEKMQ (reference sequence). V shed 3 bases, J shed 0 bases, and the junction held 11 bases outside the gene matches. The CDR3 coding sequence is TGTGCCAGCAGCTTCGGGGACAGGGACTCCCGTATGAACACTGAAGCTTTCTTT. Its protein is CASSFGDRDSRMNTEAFF.

This clone has only a few counts. The J gene is TRBJ2-7, the V gene TRBV4-2; 9 bases match TRBD2. This CDR3 comprises 15 residues. The germline gives CDR1 LGHNA, CDR2 YNFKEQ. The ends lost 0 bases at V and 7 bases at J; junction bases unmatched: 7. The CDR3: CASSQEASGKVEQYF. CDR3 DNA: TGTGCCAGCAGCCAAGAGGCTAGCGGGAAGGTTGAGCAGTACTTC.

V usage is TRBV25-1 and J usage is TRBJ2-5; maybe TRBD2 (5 bases). Germline assignment: CDR1 MGHDK and CDR2 SYGVNS. V was shortened by 4 bases and J by 2 bases, with 11 bases between the two germline ends. The CDR3 is made up of 14 amino acids. CDR3 protein: CASSASRDQETQYF. The CDR3 DNA reads as TGTGCCAGCAGTGCTTCTCGGGATCAAGAGACCCAGTACTTC. The complete variable domain, with remaining parts taken from reference TRBV25-1 and TRBJ2-5, reads EADIYQTPRYLVIGTGKKITLECSQTMGHDKMYWYQQDPGMELHLIHYSYGVNSTEKGDLSSESTVSRIRTEHFPLTLESARPSHTSQYLCASSASRDQETQYFGPGTRLLVL.